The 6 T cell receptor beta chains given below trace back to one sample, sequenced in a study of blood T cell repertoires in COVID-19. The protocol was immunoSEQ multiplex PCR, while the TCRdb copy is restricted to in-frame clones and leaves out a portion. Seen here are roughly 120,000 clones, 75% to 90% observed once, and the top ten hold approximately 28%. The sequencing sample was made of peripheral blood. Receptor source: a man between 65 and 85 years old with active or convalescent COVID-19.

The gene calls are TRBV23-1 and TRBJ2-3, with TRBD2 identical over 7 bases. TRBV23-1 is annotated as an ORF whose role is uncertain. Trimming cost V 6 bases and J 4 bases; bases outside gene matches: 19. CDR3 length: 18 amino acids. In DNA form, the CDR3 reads TGCGCCAGCAGACCTCCCCTATATGGGGAGGGAAGGGCAGATACGCAGTATTTT. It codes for CASRPPLYGEGRADTQYF.

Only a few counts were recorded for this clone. CDR3 nucleotide sequence: TGTGCCACCAGTGATGGAGGAGTTATTAGAACCGGGGAGCTGTTTTTT. Encoded protein: CATSDGGVIRTGELFF. The chain employs TRBV24-1 and TRBJ2-2; weak D call: TRBD2 (5 bases). CDR3 size: 16 residues. Germline V CDR1 and CDR2: KGHDR, SFDVKD. V gave up 3 bases and J gave up 5 bases, with 15 bases separating them.

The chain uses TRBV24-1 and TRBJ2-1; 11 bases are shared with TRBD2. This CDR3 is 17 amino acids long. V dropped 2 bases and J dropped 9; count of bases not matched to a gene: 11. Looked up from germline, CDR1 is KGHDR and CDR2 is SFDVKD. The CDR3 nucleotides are TGTGCCACCAGTGATTCAAAAACTAGCGGGAGTAGCGGTGAGCAGTTCTTC. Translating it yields CATSDSKTSGSSGEQFF.

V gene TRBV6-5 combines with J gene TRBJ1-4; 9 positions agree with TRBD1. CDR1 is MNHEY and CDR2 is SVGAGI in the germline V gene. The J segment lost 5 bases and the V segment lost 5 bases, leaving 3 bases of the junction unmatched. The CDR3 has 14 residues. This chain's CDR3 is CASSIGTGNEKLFF. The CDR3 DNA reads TGTGCCAGCAGTATAGGGACAGGGAATGAAAAACTGTTTTTT.

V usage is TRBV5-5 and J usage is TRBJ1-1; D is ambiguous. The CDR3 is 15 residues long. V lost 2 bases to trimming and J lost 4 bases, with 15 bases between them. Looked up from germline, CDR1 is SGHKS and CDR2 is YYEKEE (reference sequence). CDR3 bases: TGTGCCAGCAGCTTAACGGGGTTTTTGGGCACTGAAGCTTTCTTT. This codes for CASSLTGFLGTEAFF.

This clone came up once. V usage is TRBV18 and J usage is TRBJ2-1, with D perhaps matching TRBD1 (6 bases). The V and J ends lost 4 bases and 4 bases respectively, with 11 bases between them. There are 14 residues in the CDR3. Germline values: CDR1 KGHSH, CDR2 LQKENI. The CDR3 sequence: CASSQRQEYNEQFF. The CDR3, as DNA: TGTGCCAGCTCACAAAGACAGGAATACAATGAGCAGTTCTTC.